The next 8 T cell receptor beta chains were all read from a single sample in a study of glioma-infiltrating T cells. TCR alpha and beta CDR3 regions were amplified from RNA using iRepertoire nested multiplex PCR. MiXCR was run by TCRdb on the multiplex PCR reads, yielding one entry per CDR3 protein. The sample records roughly 190,000 distinct CDR3 sequences, over 30% being singletons. The sample consisted of glioma tissue, nonneoplastic brain tissue, or PBMCs (not recorded which). The receptor source for this set is a human donor with low-grade glioma or glioblastoma, undergoing nonglioma brain surgery, or in good health (not recorded which).

Details on this clonotype: A much larger clone sits a single nucleotide away, making a read error possible. This chain connects TRBV14 to TRBJ2-1; D is unresolved. CDR1 and CDR2 (germline): SGHDN, FVKESK. This CDR3 is built from 15 residues. CDR3 DNA: TGTGCCAGCAGGCGCACTGGGGTCCCCGCAAGTGAGAAGTTCTTC. Protein sequence: CASRRTGVPASEKFF.

This clonotype was detected many times. CDR3 region: CASSQEGSLAYNEQFF. The CDR3, as DNA: TGCGCCAGCAGCCAAGAAGGATCGCTAGCCTACAATGAGCAGTTCTTC. The V gene is TRBV4-1, the J gene TRBJ2-1; no definite D call. V lost 0 bases to trimming and J lost 2 bases, with 11 bases between them. The germline V gene has CDR1 MGHRA and CDR2 YSYEKL. The CDR3 is made up of 16 amino acids.

This clonotype showed up just a few times. The chain links TRBV30 to TRBJ1-2; perhaps TRBD1 as D (5 bases). The CDR3 runs to 14 residues. Trimming took off 0 bases at V and 3 bases at J, with 11 bases between the two ends. Looked up from germline, CDR1 is GTSNPN and CDR2 is SVGIG (reference sequence). The CDR3 spells CAWSVGRGDYGYTF. The CDR3 nucleotides are TGTGCCTGGAGTGTGGGAAGGGGAGACTATGGCTACACCTTC.

The V call is TRBV7-9, the J call TRBJ1-5; TRBD1 matches 8 bases. This CDR3 has 14 amino acids. Trimming removed 5 bases from V and 8 bases from J; junction bases left unmatched: 8. Per germline, CDR1 SEHNR and CDR2 FQNEAQ (reference sequence). This chain's CDR3 is CASSPGTGNEPQHF. As DNA, the CDR3 is TGTGCCAGCAGCCCCGGGACAGGAAATGAGCCCCAGCATTTT.

The V and J genes are TRBV27 and TRBJ2-3; TRBD2 matches 7 bases. V was pared by 2 bases and J by 4 bases, with 12 bases of the junction left unmatched. CDR1 and CDR2 from the germline V gene are MNHEY and SMNVEV (reference sequence). CDR3 length: 17 residues. The CDR3 sequence is CASSLTPGGAGADTQYF. The CDR3 nucleotides are TGTGCCAGCAGTTTAACTCCAGGAGGGGCGGGAGCAGATACGCAGTATTTT.

This clonotype has a count of ten or more. This sequence joins TRBV6-4 and TRBJ2-3; D gene unclear. Trimming took off 3 bases at V and 2 bases at J, with 12 bases between the two ends. The germline V gene has CDR1 MRHNA and CDR2 SNTAGT. This CDR3 region has 15 residues. CDR3 loop: CASSEGKGDTDTQYF. The CDR3 coding sequence is TGTGCCAGCAGTGAAGGGAAAGGCGACACAGATACGCAGTATTTT.

The V call is TRBV18, the J call TRBJ2-1; possible D gene TRBD1, 5 bases. This CDR3 contains 15 residues. Trimming pared 9 bases from V and 8 bases from J, leaving 23 bases between. CDR1 and CDR2 (germline): KGHSH, LQKENI. CDR3 loop: CARPPPSRENDEQFF. CDR3 coding DNA: TGTGCCAGACCACCACCCTCCAGGGAAAACGATGAGCAGTTCTTC.

In the case of this clonotype: A much more abundant neighbour one base away suggests this may be a read error. The CDR3 DNA reads TGTGCCAGCGGCTTGGGCGCTTCCAGTTACGAGCAGTACTTC. It codes for CASGLGASSYEQYF. The V gene is TRBV7-2, the J gene TRBJ2-7; D remains ambiguous. CDR1 and CDR2 from the germline V gene are SGHTA and FQGNSA. This CDR3 region has 14 residues.